This T cell receptor beta chain was recovered during a study of blood T cell repertoires in COVID-19. Study-level background: The study drew acute and convalescent COVID-19 samples from the United States, Italy and Spain. PBMCs, B-cell-depleted T cells, or T cells provided the cDNA or gDNA that made up the material.

Method: immunoSEQ multiplex PCR; TCRdb's copy keeps in-frame clones and lacks some. The table has nearly 350,000 clones, 85% to 90% seen once. Followed over time, Seattle patients had been enrolled while infection was active. Trimming took off 3 bases at V and 0 bases at J, with 5 bases between the two ends. Germline CDR1 and CDR2: LNHDA and SQIVND (reference sequence). The CDR3 extends over 13 amino acids. What was sequenced was peripheral blood. This receptor was identified in a woman between 45 and 65 years old with COVID-19, enrolled during active disease. The chain combines TRBV19 with TRBJ1-1, with D uncertain. As DNA, the CDR3 is TGTGCCAGTAGTATCCGGGTGAACACTGAAGCTTTCTTT. It translates to CASSIRVNTEAFF.